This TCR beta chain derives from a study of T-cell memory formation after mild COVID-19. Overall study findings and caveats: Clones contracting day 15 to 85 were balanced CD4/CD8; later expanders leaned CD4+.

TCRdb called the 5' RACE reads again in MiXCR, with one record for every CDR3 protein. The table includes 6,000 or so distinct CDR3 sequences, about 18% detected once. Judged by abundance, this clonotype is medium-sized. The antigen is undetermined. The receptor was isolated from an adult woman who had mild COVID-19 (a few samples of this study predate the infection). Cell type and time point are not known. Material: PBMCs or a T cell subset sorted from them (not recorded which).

CDR3 sequence: CASSLRIGGRDVVNEQFF. In DNA form, the CDR3 reads TGTGCCAGCAGTTTGCGTATAGGTGGAAGGGATGTCGTCAATGAGCAGTTCTTC. The chain employs TRBV6-2 or TRBV6-3 and TRBJ2-1; D remains unclear. Looked up from germline, CDR1 is MNHEY and CDR2 is SVGEGT. The CDR3 spans 18 residues. Trimming took 4 bases from V and 6 from J, leaving 25 bases between them.